This section outlines one T cell receptor beta chain sequence together with its context. This record comes from a study of blood T cell repertoires in COVID-19. Study-level information: The United States, Italy and Spain provided the acute and convalescent COVID-19 samples.

The V segment lost 4 bases and the J segment 5 bases; nucleotides outside the gene matches: 6. CDR3 length: 14 residues. Germline V gives CDR1 SGDLS, CDR2 YYNGEE. Authors' processing steps: Reference gene primers were amplified, and this amplification served to estimate nucleated cell counts. TCRdb's table, derived via immunoSEQ multiplex PCR, lists solely in-frame clones and lacks some. That table is the source of V, J and clone size, and D and trimming were worked out from the DNA. Found here are a few hundred thousand clones, approximately 90% of them singletons; the top ten hold around 0.92%. The Seattle patients joined while their infection was active and were tracked longitudinally afterward.

This TCR was recovered from a man in his late teens or twenties with COVID-19, enrolled during active disease. The chain employs TRBV9 and TRBJ1-1; 9 bases map to TRBD1. Sequenced: peripheral blood. CDR3 region: CASSREDRGTEAFF. CDR3 coding DNA: TGTGCCAGCAGCAGAGAGGACAGGGGAACTGAAGCTTTCTTT.